This T cell receptor beta chain appears in the sequencing data of a study of T cells in tuberculosis. Across the whole study: The T cells targeted glucose monomycolate, a mycobacterial lipid, via CD1B. IGRA-negative adolescents, IGRA-positive adolescents with latent tuberculosis and adults with active tuberculosis formed this South African cohort.

This clone has just one count. Its antigen is currently unknown. Whole-study findings and limits: Classification accuracy was 85% to 90% (AUROC under 0.95) with the GMM-specific repertoire.

CDR3 length: 18 residues. The germline gives CDR1 LGHNA, CDR2 YSLEER. V shed 4 bases and J 4 bases; nucleotides not matched to a gene: 19. Clones were read by immunoSEQ multiplex PCR, and TCRdb kept only the in-frame ones, dropping some. This sample has about 43,000 clones, with about 94% found just once. The chain uses TRBV4-3 and TRBJ2-7, with 7 bases fitting TRBD2. This clonotype was obtained from a donor aged 10-29 years with latent tuberculosis or without tuberculosis infection. Some clones in this sample may be carry-over from other donors' samples. What was sequenced was PBMCs. CDR3 residues: CASSPSGGFDRFAYEQYF. CDR3 nucleotide sequence: TGCGCCAGCAGCCCCTCGGGAGGTTTCGATCGCTTTGCTTACGAGCAGTACTTC.